These T cell receptor beta chains were read from a single sample in a study of cytomegalovirus exposure and HLA in healthy donors. Here immunoSEQ multiplex PCR was the method, and the copy in TCRdb shows in-frame clones only, minus some. The sample lists fewer than 120,000 clones, roughly 87% occurring once. Sequences were obtained from PBMCs. The receptors shown here come from a woman aged 18-30 years in good health and CMV-seronegative. The CDR3 runs from the conserved cysteine through the conserved F or W. A D gene is named only where the DNA matches it firmly. The listing skips clone size in some rows; elsewhere it reads once, few, many or a size class.

d_call | j_call | v_call | clone_size | cdr3_aa | cdr3_nt
. | TRBJ1-2 | TRBV7-3 | . | CASSPSTVQEGGGYTF | TGTGCCAGCAGCCCCTCGACGGTCCAGGAAGGAGGAGGCTACACCTTC
. | TRBJ1-2 | TRBV7-9 | once | CASSDEPPGSSYGYTF | TGTGCCAGCAGCGACGAGCCCCCGGGGTCTAGCTATGGCTACACCTTC
. | TRBJ2-5 | TRBV1 | . | CTSSHLSEGMGETQYF | TGCACCAGCAGCCACCTATCCGAGGGCATGGGGGAGACCCAGTACTTC
TRBD2 | TRBJ2-1 | TRBV4-3 | . | CASSQDLTSGYNEQFF | TGCGCCAGCAGCCAAGACTTGACTAGCGGCTACAATGAGCAGTTCTTC
TRBD1 | TRBJ2-1 | TRBV27 | . | CASSLTPGGAGNEQFF | TGTGCCAGCAGTTTAACGCCAGGGGGCGCGGGAAATGAGCAGTTCTTC
TRBD1 | TRBJ1-2 | TRBV5-1 | . | CASSLEGGGYLDYGYTF | TGCGCCAGCAGCTTGGAAGGAGGGGGCTATTTGGACTATGGCTACACCTTC
. | TRBJ2-7 | TRBV5-1 | few | CASSGRFSYEQYF | TGCGCCAGCAGCGGGAGGTTCTCCTACGAGCAGTACTTC
. | TRBJ2-7 | TRBV5-1 | . | CASSLDSYNIEQYF | TGCGCCAGCAGCTTGGACAGTTACAACATCGAGCAGTACTTC
. | TRBJ1-5 | TRBV29-1 | . | CSVARDTGQPQHF | TGCAGCGTTGCCAGGGATACTGGGCAGCCCCAGCATTTT
. | TRBJ1-5 | TRBV2 | . | CASSDPRGNQPQHF | TGTGCCAGCAGTGATCCGAGGGGCAATCAGCCCCAGCATTTT
. | TRBJ2-7 | TRBV19 | . | CASSQGAAYEQYF | TGTGCCAGTAGTCAAGGGGCAGCATACGAGCAGTACTTC
. | TRBJ2-3 | TRBV9 | . | CASSVVTSTDTQYF | TGTGCCAGCAGCGTAGTAACTAGCACAGATACGCAGTATTTT
TRBD1 | TRBJ2-7 | TRBV11-2 | . | CASSHGDRGAYEQYF | TGTGCCAGCAGCCACGGGGACAGGGGCGCCTACGAGCAGTACTTC
. | TRBJ1-1 | TRBV27 | . | CASSLGSKGPEAFF | TGTGCCAGCAGTTTAGGTAGTAAGGGGCCTGAAGCTTTCTTT
TRBD1 | TRBJ1-5 | TRBV29-1 | . | CSVAQGNSNQPQHF | TGCAGCGTTGCACAGGGGAATAGCAATCAGCCCCAGCATTTT
. | TRBJ1-5 | TRBV19 | . | CASGEINQPQHF | TGTGCCAGTGGTGAGATCAATCAGCCCCAGCATTTT
. | TRBJ1-2 | TRBV30 | . | CAWRNAGSGRGYTF | TGTGCCTGGAGAAACGCGGGTTCGGGTAGGGGCTACACCTTC
TRBD1 | TRBJ1-1 | TRBV5-4 | . | CASSFRGRGRAEAFF | TGTGCCAGCAGCTTCAGGGGGCGCGGGCGGGCTGAAGCTTTCTTT
. | TRBJ1-6 | TRBV5-6 | . | CASSLLRAPLHF | TGTGCCAGCAGCTTGCTTCGAGCGCCCCTCCACTTT
TRBD2 | TRBJ2-7 | TRBV4-1 | . | CASSQGPGGSSHYEQYF | TGCGCCAGCAGCCAAGGTCCCGGCGGGAGCAGCCACTACGAGCAGTACTTC
TRBD2 | TRBJ2-5 | TRBV10-3 | . | CAISEASGGAGRETQYF | TGTGCCATCAGTGAAGCTAGCGGGGGGGCTGGACGAGAGACCCAGTACTTC
TRBD2 | TRBJ2-3 | TRBV5-1 | . | CASSPGNLAGGQRDTQYF | TGCGCCAGCAGCCCAGGGAACCTAGCGGGAGGTCAGCGAGATACGCAGTATTTT
. | TRBJ1-2 | TRBV9 | . | CASSGTPYYGYTF | TGTGCCAGCTCGGGGACACCGTACTATGGCTACACCTTC
. | TRBJ1-4 | TRBV6-6 | . | CASSHPQGGNEKLFF | TGTGCCAGCAGCCACCCCCAGGGTGGGAATGAAAAACTGTTTTTT
TRBD1 | TRBJ1-5 | TRBV18 | . | CASSGTGRQPQHF | TGTGCCAGCTCGGGGACAGGGCGCCAGCCCCAGCATTTT
TRBD2 | TRBJ2-1 | TRBV10-2 | . | CASSETRTSGRDEQFF | TGCGCCAGCAGTGAGACCCGGACTAGCGGGAGGGATGAGCAGTTCTTC
. | TRBJ2-1 | TRBV7-9 | . | CASSLGAGRIYNEQFF | TGTGCCAGCAGCTTGGGAGCGGGCCGGATTTACAATGAGCAGTTCTTC
. | TRBJ1-2 | TRBV5-4 | . | CASSSDSLSGYTF | TGTGCCAGCAGCTCGGACAGCCTGTCCGGCTACACCTTC
. | TRBJ2-5 | TRBV5-6 | . | CASSSGSREETQYF | TGTGCCAGCAGCTCCGGGTCCCGAGAGGAGACCCAGTACTTC
. | TRBJ2-1 | TRBV9 | . | CASNALGANYNEQFF | TGTGCCAGCAACGCACTGGGGGCCAACTACAATGAGCAGTTCTTC
. | TRBJ2-7 | TRBV5-1 | . | CASSAGQSREQYF | TGCGCCAGCAGCGCGGGACAGTCGAGGGAGCAGTACTTC
TRBD1 | TRBJ1-4 | TRBV4-1 | . | CASSQGRVDRGEKLFF | TGCGCCAGCAGCCAAGGGCGAGTGGACAGGGGCGAAAAACTGTTTTTT
TRBD2 | TRBJ2-7 | TRBV28 | . | CASKGTSDMFSPLYEQYF | TGTGCCAGCAAGGGGACTAGCGACATGTTTTCCCCTCTCTACGAGCAGTACTTC
. | TRBJ2-5 | TRBV6-1 | once | CASGDAGLETQYF | TGTGCCAGCGGGGACGCGGGATTGGAGACCCAGTACTTC
TRBD1 | TRBJ1-2 | TRBV28 | . | CASSLARGNYGYTF | TGTGCCAGCAGTTTAGCCAGGGGGAACTATGGCTACACCTTC
. | TRBJ1-6 | TRBV30 | . | CAWNPTAGAGSPLHF | TGTGCCTGGAACCCTACGGCGGGGGCGGGTTCACCCCTCCACTTT
. | TRBJ2-3 | TRBV1 | . | CTSSQNLPGQPNSGRTDTQYF | TGCACCAGCAGCCAAAACCTTCCGGGACAGCCTAATTCGGGGCGCACAGATACGCAGTATTTT
TRBD1 | TRBJ2-7 | TRBV28 | . | CASSRGQGREQYF | TGTGCCAGCAGTCGGGGACAGGGAAGGGAGCAGTACTTC
. | TRBJ1-6 | TRBV19 | few | CASSIDGHPGGSPLHF | TGTGCCAGTAGTATAGATGGGCACCCCGGAGGTTCACCCCTCCACTTT
. | TRBJ1-3 | TRBV28 | . | CASSPQGSGNTIYF | TGTGCCAGCAGTCCCCAGGGCTCTGGAAACACCATATATTTT
. | TRBJ2-7 | TRBV5-6 | once | CASSLVESNREGYEQYF | TGTGCCAGCAGCTTGGTAGAGTCGAACAGGGAGGGCTACGAGCAGTACTTC
. | TRBJ2-7 | TRBV9 | . | CASSVGLFTVTYEQYF | TGTGCCAGCAGCGTAGGTTTATTTACAGTAACCTACGAGCAGTACTTC
TRBD2 | TRBJ2-1 | TRBV6-5 | . | CASTASGRGNEQFF | TGTGCCAGCACAGCTAGCGGGAGGGGTAATGAGCAGTTCTTC
TRBD1 | TRBJ2-1 | TRBV6-4 | . | CASSADGTDYNEQFF | TGTGCCAGCAGTGCCGACGGGACAGACTACAATGAGCAGTTCTTC
. | TRBJ1-1 | TRBV5-1 | once | CASSLDQMNTEAFF | TGCGCCAGCAGCTTGGACCAGATGAACACTGAAGCTTTCTTT
. | TRBJ2-7 | TRBV28 | . | CATSGLQPGYEQYF | TGTGCCACTTCAGGCCTCCAGCCCGGCTACGAGCAGTACTTC
. | TRBJ2-7 | TRBV27 | once | CASSSLANKGSEQYF | TGTGCCAGCAGTTCGCTAGCGAACAAAGGTTCCGAGCAGTACTTC
. | TRBJ1-1 | TRBV7-8 | . | CASSPLGRGTEAFF | TGTGCCAGCAGCCCCCTGGGGCGAGGAACTGAAGCTTTCTTT
TRBD2 | TRBJ2-7 | TRBV6-4 | . | CASSQLAGGAYEQYF | TGTGCCAGCAGCCAACTAGCGGGAGGTGCCTACGAGCAGTACTTC
TRBD1 | TRBJ1-1 | TRBV2 | . | CASSEGQGATEAFF | TGTGCCAGCAGTGAAGGCCAGGGGGCCACTGAAGCTTTCTTT